This is a list of T cell receptor beta chains from one sample in a study of T cells in Graves' hyperthyroidism and ophthalmopathy. From the multiplex PCR reads, TCRdb called clonotypes with MiXCR, one entry per CDR3 protein. The data contain 450,000 to 500,000 distinct CDR3 sequences, approximately 23% of them singletons. Sequencing was carried out using blood. The source is a woman in her seventies with Graves' ophthalmopathy. Both conserved end residues are part of each CDR3. The D gene is left open where the match is weak. A row's size may be missing; if present it is once, few, many or a size class.

clone_size: NA; j_call: TRBJ1-2; v_call: TRBV7-2; d_call: TRBD1; cdr3_nt: TGTGCCAGCAGCTTAACGGGAGGGGGCGACTATGGCTACACCTTC; cdr3_aa: CASSLTGGGDYGYTF
clone_size: many; j_call: TRBJ2-1; v_call: TRBV20-1; d_call: TRBD2; cdr3_nt: TGCAGTGTAGCTAGCGGGAGCAGGGGTGGTGAGCAGTTCTTC; cdr3_aa: CSVASGSRGGEQFF
clone_size: few; j_call: TRBJ2-3; v_call: TRBV7-2; d_call: NA; cdr3_nt: TGTGCCAGCAGCAATCCTAGCACAGATACGCAGTATTTT; cdr3_aa: CASSNPSTDTQYF
clone_size: NA; j_call: TRBJ1-4; v_call: TRBV20-1; d_call: NA; cdr3_nt: TGCAGTGCTTACAAACCAACTAATGAAAAACTGTTTTTT; cdr3_aa: CSAYKPTNEKLFF
clone_size: few; j_call: TRBJ2-5; v_call: TRBV28; d_call: TRBD1; cdr3_nt: TGTGCCAGCCGACAGGGGGCGGATGGGACCCAGTACTTC; cdr3_aa: CASRQGADGTQYF
clone_size: few; j_call: TRBJ1-1; v_call: TRBV6-1; d_call: NA; cdr3_nt: TGTGCCAGCAGTACCAGGGTGTTCACTGAAGCTTTCTTT; cdr3_aa: CASSTRVFTEAFF
clone_size: few; j_call: TRBJ2-6; v_call: TRBV2; d_call: TRBD1; cdr3_nt: TGTGCCAGCAGGGGCTTGGATAGGGGGCGAGGGGCCAACGTCCTGACTTTC; cdr3_aa: CASRGLDRGRGANVLTF
clone_size: few; j_call: TRBJ2-3; v_call: TRBV18; d_call: NA; cdr3_nt: TGTGCCAGCTCACCACCGATATGGAGTACGCAGTATTTT; cdr3_aa: CASSPPIWSTQYF
clone_size: NA; j_call: TRBJ1-5; v_call: TRBV5-1; d_call: NA; cdr3_nt: TGTGCCAGCAGCTTGGACGCGCAGCAAAATCAGCCCCAGCATTTT; cdr3_aa: CASSLDAQQNQPQHF
clone_size: many; j_call: TRBJ2-2; v_call: TRBV2; d_call: NA; cdr3_nt: TGTGCCAGCAGAGGAGCTAACACCGGGGAGCTGTTTTTT; cdr3_aa: CASRGANTGELFF
clone_size: few; j_call: TRBJ2-5; v_call: TRBV5-1; d_call: NA; cdr3_nt: TGCGCCAGCAGCGACCCGGGAGAGACCCAGTACTTC; cdr3_aa: CASSDPGETQYF
clone_size: many; j_call: TRBJ1-2; v_call: TRBV28; d_call: TRBD1; cdr3_nt: TGTGCCAGCAGTTCCCCCGGACAGGGGTATGGCTACACCTTC; cdr3_aa: CASSSPGQGYGYTF
clone_size: NA; j_call: TRBJ2-3; v_call: TRBV7-9; d_call: NA; cdr3_nt: TGTGCCAGCAGCCGAGGGGCAGGGGGGACAGATACGCAGTATTTT; cdr3_aa: CASSRGAGGTDTQYF
clone_size: NA; j_call: TRBJ2-5; v_call: TRBV4-2; d_call: TRBD2; cdr3_nt: TGTGCCAGCAGCACTAGCGGAGTTCTGTACTTC; cdr3_aa: CASSTSGVLYF
clone_size: NA; j_call: TRBJ2-2; v_call: TRBV6-1; d_call: TRBD1; cdr3_nt: TGTGCCAGCAGTGAAGCTGCGACAGGGGGATCGTACACCGGGGAGCTGTTTTTT; cdr3_aa: CASSEAATGGSYTGELFF
clone_size: once; j_call: TRBJ2-7; v_call: TRBV30; d_call: TRBD2; cdr3_nt: TGTGCCTGGACCTCGTGGGCGGTAGCGGGAGGACCAGCCTACGAGCAGTACTTC; cdr3_aa: CAWTSWAVAGGPAYEQYF
clone_size: few; j_call: TRBJ1-1; v_call: TRBV30; d_call: TRBD1; cdr3_nt: TGTGCTATAAACAGGGGGCCCGACACTGAAGCTTTCTTT; cdr3_aa: CAINRGPDTEAFF